Below, one T cell receptor beta chain is given with its context. The data originate from a study of blood T cell repertoires in COVID-19. Generated by immunoSEQ multiplex PCR, the TCRdb table keeps only in-frame clones and is missing some. Of over 300,000 clones listed, approximately 88% are singletons. This CDR3 has 10 residues. Trimming removed 3 bases from V and 7 bases from J, with 6 bases in between. Germline lookup yields CDR1 DFQATT and CDR2 SNEGSKA (reference sequence). The V gene is TRBV20-1, the J gene TRBJ1-1; no clear D. Sequenced: peripheral blood. The receptor was derived from a man aged 18 to 30 who had recovered from COVID-19. The CDR3: CSASQVEAFF. CDR3 DNA sequence: TGCAGTGCTAGCCAGGTTGAAGCTTTCTTT.